Listed here are 7 T cell receptor beta chains from one sample, sequenced in a study of blood T cell repertoires in COVID-19. The assay was immunoSEQ multiplex PCR, and TCRdb's table has in-frame clones only and misses some. The sample holds approximately 150,000 clones, roughly four fifths seen once. Sequences were obtained from peripheral blood. The receptors originated from a man aged 70-80 years who had recovered from COVID-19.

J is TRBJ1-2 and V is TRBV19; 12 bases fit TRBD1. The germline V gene encodes CDR1 LNHDA and CDR2 SQIVND (reference sequence). CDR3 length: 15 residues. V lost 7 bases to trimming and J lost 5 bases; unmatched junction nucleotides: 8. CDR3 nucleotide sequence: TGTGCCAGTACCCAATCGGGACAGGGGGCATATGGCTACACCTTC. Protein: CASTQSGQGAYGYTF.

This chain connects TRBV28 to TRBJ2-5; D possibly corresponds to TRBD2 (6 bases). Germline CDR1 reads MDHEN; CDR2 reads SYDVKM. The CDR3 is 17 amino acids. Trimming took off 2 bases at V and 5 bases at J, with 21 bases between the two ends. CDR3 bases: TGTGCCAGCAGTTTAACCCTCGCGGGACGGAAGACCGAGACCCAGTACTTC. Translated, it gives CASSLTLAGRKTETQYF.

This clone was counted only a few times. This chain links TRBV28 with TRBJ1-5; D call uncertain. The CDR3 has 16 residues. The germline V gene encodes CDR1 MDHEN and CDR2 SYDVKM. Trimming removed 3 bases at V and 6 bases at J, with 18 bases between. CDR3 coding DNA: TGTGCCAGCAGTTTCGTTGCCCAGCTCCGGGGTCAGCCCCAGCATTTT. This codes for CASSFVAQLRGQPQHF.

The DNA of the CDR3 is TGTGCCAGCAGTGCTCCCCAGACAAATTCACCCCTCCACTTT. Amino acid sequence: CASSAPQTNSPLHF. V is TRBV2 and J is TRBJ1-6; no definite D call. The germline V gene has CDR1 SNHLY and CDR2 FYNNEI. With 4 bases removed from V and 7 bases from J, the gap between germline ends came to 11 bases. The CDR3 is 14 amino acids.

This clone was seen once. CDR3 sequence: CASPLGQGAYNEQFF. The CDR3 coding sequence is TGTGCCAGCCCTCTGGGACAGGGGGCTTACAATGAGCAGTTCTTC. This sequence joins TRBV19 and TRBJ2-1; 12 nucleotides match TRBD1. This CDR3 has 15 residues. CDR1 is LNHDA and CDR2 is SQIVND in the germline V gene (reference sequence). V shed 9 bases, J shed 4 bases, and the junction held 7 bases outside the gene matches.

The rearrangement links TRBV7-2 to TRBJ2-3; D is possibly TRBD2 (6 bases). The CDR3 loop spans 16 amino acids. CDR1 is SGHTA, CDR2 FQGNSA, per germline. The V end was cut by 2 bases, the J end by 0 bases, with 12 bases between. CDR3 DNA sequence: TGTGCCAGCAGCTTACAGGGACTCTCCAGCACAGATACGCAGTATTTT. Amino acids: CASSLQGLSSTDTQYF.

The V call is TRBV7-9, the J call TRBJ2-7, with TRBD1 matching 7 bases. The V gene's germline CDR1 is SEHNR and CDR2 FQNEAQ (reference sequence). The CDR3 has 15 residues. With V trimmed by 4 bases and J by 5 bases, 11 bases remained unmatched. The CDR3 bases are TGTGCCAGCAGCTGGATTGACAGGGCCTCGAACGAGCAGTACTTC. It translates to CASSWIDRASNEQYF.